This T cell receptor (beta chain) appears in the sequencing data of a study of blood T cell repertoires in COVID-19 (dated by TCRdb to the early 2020s). Study-level background: Samples from collaborators originated in the United States, Italy and Spain and spanned both the acute and convalescent phases of COVID-19. The repertoires were released in a freely available public database intended as a resource for research on the immune response to SARS-CoV-2. The dataset comprised deeply sampled blood TCRbeta repertoires from subjects exposed to, actively infected with, or recovered from COVID-19. The samples were drawn from the first 160 participants of the ongoing ImmuneRACE study and from 1,200 or so subjects provided by 6 global collaborators. Where HLA class I and class II types were available, the types were taken from metadata supplied by the sample provider, not from assay-based typing. The sample metadata nearly always contained a de-identified subject ID, COVID-19 status, age in years and sex. The prospective study material was composed of cDNA or gDNA derived from T cells, B-cell-depleted T cells, or PBMCs. Results and caveats for the whole study, not just this receptor: The quantity of clinical and demographic metadata differed by source and by participant and was supplied without curation.

TCRbeta CDR3 regions were amplified from genomic DNA using the immunoSEQ Assay, a bias-controlled multiplex PCR. The authors' analysis ran thus. The number of nucleated cells in each sample was estimated by amplification of reference gene primers within the assay. To quantify the absolute abundance of each unique TCRbeta CDR3 rearrangement, sequence reads were collapsed and filtered. For each sample, productive Simpson clonality was calculated as the square root of Simpson's diversity index across productive rearrangements. Here the immuneACCESS table is served through TCRdb, limited to in-frame sequences with V and J called. Missing clones are a known gap in these copies; in checked studies unresolved V genes cover under half, and the rest lacks a known reason. For V, J and clone size, that table is used; D and trimming come from the DNA. This sample holds over 250,000 clones; more than 70% were observed only once. Clones ranked in the top ten supply 0.75% to 1% of the sample.

V and J are trimmed by 4 bases and 11 bases, and the gene matches miss 8 bases of the junction. Including cysteine and phenylalanine, the CDR3 has 14 amino acids. This entry keeps only the CDR3 DNA: 42 bases, framed from base 1. CDR1 SGHTA and CDR2 FQGNSA are derived from the germline V gene. Another Seattle source contributed samples from volunteer blood donors who had recovered from COVID-19. Whole blood was collected in K2EDTA tubes by collaborating institutions according to the institutions' own protocols. For TCRbeta analysis, collaborator samples were shipped as frozen whole blood, as isolated PBMCs, or as DNA extracted from either sample type. Details on this clone: Its antigen target is currently unknown. No base quality values were provided; no much bigger clone lies one nucleotide off.

The chain employs TRBV7-2 and TRBJ1-1, and TRBD1 matches 12 of the central bases. This clonotype originated in a woman between 40 and 55 years old who had recovered from COVID-19. Sequencing input: peripheral blood. The nucleotide sequence reads TGTGCCAGCAGCTCAGGGACAGGGGGCTTCGGGGCTTTCTTT. The resulting protein is CASSSGTGGFGAFF.